This T cell receptor (beta chain) appears in the sequencing data of a study of cytomegalovirus exposure and HLA in healthy donors. Notes on this clone: Its antigen is not known.

CDR3 length: 13 residues. Trimming cost V 8 bases and J 0 bases, with 11 bases left between them. Per the germline V gene, CDR1 is MGHDK and CDR2 is SYGVNS. The study's findings and limits: Segments of the TCR beta V type were, in most cases, productive about 87% or about 30% of the time in an earlier analysis. It was reportedly the case that the classifier diagnosed cytomegalovirus status with high specificity and sensitivity. Immune exposure was documented only through CMV serostatus. The majority of CMV-associated TCR beta chains were reported as apparently HLA-restricted in a later analysis.

The PCR ran on 60 Vbeta and 13 Jbeta primers. The repertoire was sequenced with immunoSEQ multiplex PCR; TCRdb's copy has only in-frame clones and lacks some. This sample has about 160,000 clones, with 70% to 85% found just once. The sequencing sample was made of PBMCs. The rearrangement uses TRBV25-1 and TRBJ2-7, with TRBD1 as a possible D gene (6 bases). The sequence was collected from a man aged 35-49 years in good health and CMV-seronegative. DNA for the CDR3: TGTGCCAGCTCGGGACACCTCTCCTACGAGCAGTACTTC. This gives the protein CASSGHLSYEQYF.